These 22 T cell receptor beta chains share one sample of origin, sequenced in a study of blood T cells in healthy people across ages. PCR was performed a second time for about 6 to 12 cycles using a sample-barcoded 5' primer and a J-beta primer mix. TCRdb re-derived calls from the 5' RACE reads in MiXCR, one entry per CDR3 protein. Here the sample spans 750,000 to 1,000,000 distinct CDR3 sequences, 25% to 30% being singletons. These same records also appear under a second study, on T cells of mothers and their children.

Input material: blood. The receptors stem from a woman aged 40 to 55 in good health.

This clonotype was counted at least ten times. The genes are TRBV7-8 and TRBJ2-1; 8 bases match TRBD1. Germline CDR1 is SGHVS and CDR2 is FQNEAQ. Trimming cost V 4 bases and J 1 base; bases outside gene matches: 12. This CDR3 has 18 amino acids. The CDR3, as DNA: TGTGCCAGCAGCTCCGGACAGGGAAAATCGCGGTCCTACAATGAGCAGTTCTTC. It yields the protein CASSSGQGKSRSYNEQFF.

V usage is TRBV27 and J usage is TRBJ2-5; no clear D gene. Germline CDR1 and CDR2: MNHEY and SMNVEV (reference sequence). This CDR3 has 13 amino acids. V lost 5 bases, J lost 5 bases, and 12 bases lay in between. The CDR3 region has the DNA TGTGCCAGCAGTAGGCTGCCCGGTGAGACCCAGTACTTC. It translates to CASSRLPGETQYF.

This clonotype was counted only a few times. The chain is built from TRBV25-1 and TRBJ2-5; perhaps TRBD2 as D (7 bases). Germline values: CDR1 MGHDK, CDR2 SYGVNS. The CDR3 is 15 amino acids. With 5 bases removed from V and 3 bases from J, the gap between germline ends came to 16 bases. Here the CDR3 DNA reads TGTGCCAGCAGTCCGCGGGGGCAGACAGAAGAGACCCAGTACTTC. Amino acid sequence: CASSPRGQTEETQYF.

This chain uses TRBV13 with TRBJ2-5; 7 nucleotides agree with TRBD2. With 3 bases clipped from V and 11 bases from J, the junction kept 12 bases outside the gene matches. There are 14 residues in the CDR3. Germline-derived CDR1 and CDR2 are PRHDT and FYEKMQ (reference sequence). CDR3 in DNA: TGTGCCAGCAGCTTCACCGGGACTAAGGATGAGCAGTACTTC. It codes for CASSFTGTKDEQYF. The full variable domain, rest sourced from reference TRBV13 and TRBJ2-5, is AAGVIQSPRHLIKEKRETATLKCYPIPRHDTVYWYQQGPGQDPQFLISFYEKMQSDKGSIPDRFSAQQFSDYHSELNMSSLELGDSALYFCASSFTGTKDEQYFGPGTRLLVL.

This clonotype was found many times. The V gene is TRBV5-1, the J gene TRBJ1-2, with D hard to call. CDR3 size: 13 residues. Deletions cut 4 bases from V and 1 base from J, with 8 bases between. Germline CDR1 SGHRS, CDR2 YFSETQ. The CDR3 spells CASSPGNNYGYTF. The CDR3 DNA is TGCGCCAGCAGCCCCGGAAATAACTATGGCTACACCTTC. Drawing the rest from reference TRBV5-1 and TRBJ1-2, the complete variable domain is KAGVTQTPRYLIKTRGQQVTLSCSPISGHRSVSWYQQTPGQGLQFLFEYFSETQRNKGNFPGRFSGRQFSNSRSEMNVSTLELGDSALYLCASSPGNNYGYTFGSGTRLTVV.

This clonotype has at least ten counts. The gene calls are TRBV20-1 and TRBJ2-7, with unresolved D. The CDR3 contains 14 residues. Trimming shortened V by 3 bases and J by 3 bases, and 15 bases separated the two germline ends. Germline loops: CDR1 DFQATT, CDR2 SNEGSKA (reference sequence). CDR3 loop: CSASFPGRFYEQYF. CDR3 DNA sequence: TGCAGTGCTAGTTTCCCCGGACGGTTCTACGAGCAGTACTTC.

This clonotype was seen more than once but under ten times. The gene calls are TRBV27 and TRBJ2-1; 9 nucleotides line up with TRBD1. The CDR3 is made up of 16 amino acids. Germline CDR1 MNHEY, CDR2 SMNVEV (reference sequence). The V and J ends lost 4 bases and 5 bases, in that order; junction bases with no gene match: 9. The CDR3 region is CASSSLTGGPNNEQFF. The CDR3 nucleotides read TGTGCCAGCAGTTCATTGACAGGGGGTCCAAACAATGAGCAGTTCTTC.

Notes on this clonotype: A read error may be the cause here, since a much bigger clone is one base away. The chain joins TRBV4-3 to TRBJ2-5, with TRBD2 matching 9 bases. CDR3 length equals 18 residues. The trim removed 3 bases at V and 5 bases at J, leaving 16 bases unmatched. The germline V gene has CDR1 LGHNA and CDR2 YSLEER. The CDR3: CASSHGAPSGEALETQYF. The CDR3 coding sequence is TGCGCCAGCAGCCATGGCGCTCCTAGCGGGGAGGCCCTGGAGACCCAGTACTTC.

The chain recombines TRBV28 with TRBJ1-2; D is undetermined. This CDR3 comprises 13 residues. V lost 3 bases and J 4 bases, leaving 9 bases between the germline ends. Per germline, CDR1 MDHEN and CDR2 SYDVKM. The CDR3 region is CASSFTATYGYTF. The DNA of the CDR3 is TGTGCCAGCAGTTTTACAGCTACCTATGGCTACACCTTC.

This clonotype showed up many times. The genes are TRBV4-1 and TRBJ2-4; 8 nucleotides align to TRBD2. The V gene's germline CDR1 is MGHRA and CDR2 YSYEKL. Losses at the gene ends were 4 bases for V and 9 bases for J; bases not matched to a gene: 14. This CDR3 contains 16 residues. The DNA for the CDR3 is TGCGCCAGCAGCCTAGATAACCTAGCGGGTATAGCCATTCAGTACTTC. The encoded protein is CASSLDNLAGIAIQYF.

This clonotype came up many times. The chain is built from TRBV27 and TRBJ1-2; no firm D call. This CDR3 is 12 amino acids long. V was clipped by 7 bases and J by 7 bases, with 13 bases between them. CDR1 and CDR2 (germline): MNHEY, SMNVEV (reference sequence). The CDR3 DNA sequence: TGTGCCAGCATTAACCAGGAGGGTGGCTACACCTTC. Protein sequence: CASINQEGGYTF.

CDR3 nucleotides: TGTGCCAGCGGCGACCGGGACCCCCCAGGCGCTTTCTTT. Translation: CASGDRDPPGAFF. The chain carries TRBV6-2 or TRBV6-3 and TRBJ1-1; a possible D gene is TRBD1 (5 bases). With 8 bases removed from V and 11 bases from J, the gap between germline ends came to 21 bases. In germline, CDR1 is MNHEY, CDR2 SVGEGT. The CDR3 extends over 13 amino acids.

CDR3: CSARGELATLELNEQFF. The CDR3 DNA is TGCAGTGCCCGGGGAGAACTAGCTACACTAGAGTTAAATGAGCAGTTCTTC. The V gene is TRBV20-1, the J gene TRBJ2-1; D may be TRBD2 (6 bases). The length of the CDR3 is 17 residues. The germline gives CDR1 DFQATT, CDR2 SNEGSKA (reference sequence). V was clipped by 6 bases and J by 7 bases, with 28 bases between them.

This clonotype was counted only a few times. The chain employs TRBV5-1 and TRBJ1-6; D not resolved. The length of the CDR3 is 14 residues. V was clipped by 5 bases and J by 9 bases, with 15 bases between them. Germline CDR1 is SGHRS and CDR2 is YFSETQ. CDR3 protein: CASSETSGISPLHF. The CDR3, as DNA: TGCGCCAGCAGTGAGACATCGGGGATTTCACCCCTCCACTTT.

This clonotype was seen at least ten times. The chain couples TRBV20-1 to TRBJ2-3, with unresolved D. Between the trimmed V and J ends, which lost 5 bases and 0 bases, there was a span of 9 bases. The CDR3 consists of 13 residues. In germline, CDR1 is DFQATT, CDR2 SNEGSKA (reference sequence). The CDR3 DNA follows: TGCAGTGCTGTTCTCATTAGCACAGATACGCAGTATTTT. This sequence encodes CSAVLISTDTQYF.

The sample holds a few counts of this clonotype. The junction departs from the called germline gene at one end, perhaps through a read error. CDR3 protein: CVSSALPLTDTQYF. The CDR3 region has the DNA TGTGTCAGCAGTGCTCTCCCGTTAACAGATACGCAGTATTTT. The rearrangement joins TRBV12-3 or TRBV12-4 to TRBJ2-3, with no clear D. The length of the CDR3 is 14 residues.

This chain links TRBV21-1 with TRBJ2-7. TRBV21-1 is a known pseudogene. The CDR3 length is 9 residues. The CDR3 protein is CARWYEQYF. For the CDR3, the DNA is TGTGCCAGATGGTACGAGCAGTACTTC.

This clonotype has just a few counts. The chain uses TRBV7-2 and TRBJ1-6; 7 bases are a match to TRBD1. This CDR3 has 15 amino acids. CDR1 SGHTA and CDR2 FQGNSA come from the germline V gene. V lost 1 base to trimming and J lost 9 bases; unmatched junction nucleotides: 6. Here the CDR3 reads CASSLDRGQRSPLHF. The CDR3 DNA reads as TGTGCCAGCAGCTTAGATAGGGGGCAACGTTCACCCCTCCACTTT.

This clonotype turned up a few times. The CDR3: CAISGTSGTYNEQFF. The CDR3 DNA reads TGTGCCATCAGTGGGACTAGCGGGACTTACAATGAGCAGTTCTTC. The chain uses TRBV10-3 and TRBJ2-1, with 12 bases identical to TRBD2. With V trimmed by 4 bases and J by 4 bases, 2 bases remained unmatched. The CDR3 is made up of 15 amino acids. Germline lookup yields CDR1 ENHRY and CDR2 SYGVKD.

The V call is TRBV5-6, the J call TRBJ1-2, with D unresolved. Germline values: CDR1 SGHDT, CDR2 YYEEEE. The length of the CDR3 is 15 residues. V shed 2 bases and J shed 4 bases, with 15 bases lying between them. CDR3 sequence (DNA): TGTGCCAGCAGCTTCGAACAGCGGAACTTCTATGGCTACACCTTC. Encoded protein: CASSFEQRNFYGYTF.

The sample holds a few counts of this clonotype. The chain has TRBV7-9 and TRBJ2-3; 11 bases agree with TRBD2. This CDR3 is 15 amino acids long. Germline V gene data show CDR1 as SEHNR and CDR2 as FQNEAQ (reference sequence). The ends lost 6 bases at V and 4 bases at J; junction bases unmatched: 6. CDR3 loop: CASSTTSGAADTQYF. CDR3 DNA sequence: TGTGCCAGCAGTACGACTAGCGGGGCCGCAGATACGCAGTATTTT.

The chain combines TRBV28 with TRBJ2-1; possible D gene TRBD2, 6 bases. The germline CDR1 and CDR2 sequences are MDHEN and SYDVKM. Trimming shortened V by 3 bases and J by 8 bases, and 11 bases separated the two germline ends. The CDR3 is 13 residues long. As DNA, the CDR3 is TGTGCCAGCAGTTTCGGCGGGGTCGATGAGCAGTTCTTC. Amino acids: CASSFGGVDEQFF.